This T cell receptor beta chain was sequenced during a study of T cell responses to AZD1222 COVID-19 vaccine. Study-wide background: The study pooled second doses at about 4 or about 12 weeks.

Germline assignment: CDR1 ENHRY and CDR2 SYGVKD. The length of the CDR3 is 13 residues. Trimming took off 3 bases at V and 3 bases at J, with 8 bases between the two ends. This clone was seen more than once but under ten times. As yet, its antigen is unknown. The protocol was immunoSEQ multiplex PCR, while the TCRdb copy is restricted to in-frame clones and leaves out a portion. Of 90,000 to 100,000 clones listed, 70% to 90% were seen once; the top ten hold around 3.1%. Study observations and caveats: Repertoire samples came only from after the peak T cell response. Close to half of spike-specific TCRs reportedly recognize unmutated variant regions.

This TCR came from an adult in good health. The chain links TRBV10-3 to TRBJ1-2; D possibly corresponds to TRBD1 (5 bases). Material: peripheral blood, obtained on day 0 of AZD1222 vaccination. The CDR3 DNA reads as TGTGCCATCAGTGACGTCAGGGACTATGGCTACACCTTC. This translates into CAISDVRDYGYTF.